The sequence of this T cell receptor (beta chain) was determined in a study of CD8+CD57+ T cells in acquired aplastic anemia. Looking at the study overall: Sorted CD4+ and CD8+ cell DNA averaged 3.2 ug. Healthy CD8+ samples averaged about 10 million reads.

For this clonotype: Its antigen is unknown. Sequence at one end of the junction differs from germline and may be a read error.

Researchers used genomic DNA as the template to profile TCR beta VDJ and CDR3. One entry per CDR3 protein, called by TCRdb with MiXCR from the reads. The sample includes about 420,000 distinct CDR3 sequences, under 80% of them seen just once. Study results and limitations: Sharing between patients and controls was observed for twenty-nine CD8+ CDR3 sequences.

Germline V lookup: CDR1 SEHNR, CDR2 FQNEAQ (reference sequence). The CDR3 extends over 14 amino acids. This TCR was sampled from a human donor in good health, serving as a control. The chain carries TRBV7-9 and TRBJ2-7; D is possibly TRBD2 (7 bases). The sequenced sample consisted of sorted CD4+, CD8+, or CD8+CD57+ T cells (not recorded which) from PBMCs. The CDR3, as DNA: TGTGCCAGCAGCCACCCGGGGGGCCCGCGCACAGATACGTTC. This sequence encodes CASSHPGGPRTDTF.